The source of this TCR beta chain is a study of Tregs in tolerant kidney transplant recipients. Across the whole study: Mixed chimerism was transient after nonmyeloablative marrow transplants from related graft donors. Study-level points and caveats: The most relevant donor-specific Treg TCRbeta repertoire apparently came from expansion with activated donor B cells. Some patients' samples used different primers over time, so nucleotide sequences weren't comparable.

Measured with immunoSEQ multiplex PCR; TCRdb has only the in-frame clones, and not every one. The table has roughly 66,000 clones, 80% to 95% seen once; the top ten hold approximately 10%. With regard to this clone: The antigen remains unidentified.

The sample was CD8+ T cells from blood, taken before the transplant. The receptor comes from a human donor who received a combined kidney and bone marrow transplant.

This chain's CDR3 is CASSPYQGAHEQYF. In nucleotides, the CDR3 is TGTGCCAGCAGCCCATACCAGGGGGCGCATGAGCAGTACTTC. This chain links TRBV5-6 with TRBJ2-7, with TRBD1 matching over 8 bases. Germline values: CDR1 SGHDT, CDR2 YYEEEE. Unmatched junction bases numbered 10, after V lost 4 bases and J lost 7 bases. The CDR3 has 14 residues.